This TCR beta chain originates from a study of cytomegalovirus exposure and HLA in healthy donors. As for this clone: The sample has other DNA sequences that encode this CDR3 too.

The CDR3 contains 14 residues. V was clipped by 1 base and J by 9 bases, with 13 bases between them. Germline V gene sequence: CDR1 SEHNR, CDR2 FQNEAQ (reference sequence). 13 Jbeta primers and 60 Vbeta primers were used for the PCR. Using immunoSEQ multiplex PCR, the repertoire was profiled, and TCRdb retains in-frame clones only, with some absent. The sample holds over 100,000 clones, about 80% seen once. The sequenced sample consisted of PBMCs. The TCR was taken from a female donor in good health and CMV-seronegative. The rearrangement joins TRBV7-9 to TRBJ2-4; tentative D call: TRBD1 (6 bases). Written as DNA, the CDR3 is TGTGCCAGCAGCTTAGAAGGGGGAAGGAGCATTCAGTACTTC. Its protein is CASSLEGGRSIQYF.